This T cell receptor beta chain was recorded in a study of blood T cell repertoires in COVID-19. Sequencing used immunoSEQ multiplex PCR; TCRdb keeps in-frame clones, though not all of them. The sample lists about 200,000 clones, more than 85% occurring once. The CDR3 runs to 15 residues. Trimming cost V 10 bases and J 2 bases; bases outside gene matches: 10. The germline V gene has CDR1 LNHDA and CDR2 SQIVND (reference sequence). The chain joins TRBV19 to TRBJ2-7; TRBD1 matches at 11 bases. The receptor was derived from a man aged 55 to 70 with acute or convalescent COVID-19. Sequences were obtained from peripheral blood. In DNA form, the CDR3 reads TGTGCCACCCAGAATCCGGGACAGGGGGCCTACGAGCAGTACTTC. It encodes CATQNPGQGAYEQYF.